The source of this T cell receptor beta chain is a study of T cell responses to AZD1222 COVID-19 vaccine. Broader study findings: Nearly half of the spike-specific TCRs reportedly recognize variant regions that carry no mutations. The donor cohort was predominantly white British with a female majority, and clonal diversity may have been underestimated.

Pooled in the analysis were second doses at about 4 or about 12 weeks. On this clone: No antigen is known for it.

Profiled with immunoSEQ multiplex PCR; TCRdb holds only in-frame clones, not every one. The sample yields some 200,000 clones, about nine tenths seen once. The V end was cut by 4 bases, the J end by 3 bases, with 10 bases between. This CDR3 spans 13 amino acids. Germline V gives CDR1 WNHNN, CDR2 SYGVQD (reference sequence). Sequenced material: peripheral blood, taken 28 days after the second AZD1222 dose. The sequence was obtained from an adult who received the AZD1222 COVID-19 vaccine. The chain employs TRBV10-1 and TRBJ2-7; D gene ambiguous. In nucleotides, the CDR3 is TGCGCCAGCAGTGGTGGTCAAGGCTACGAGCAGTACTTC. Encoded protein: CASSGGQGYEQYF.